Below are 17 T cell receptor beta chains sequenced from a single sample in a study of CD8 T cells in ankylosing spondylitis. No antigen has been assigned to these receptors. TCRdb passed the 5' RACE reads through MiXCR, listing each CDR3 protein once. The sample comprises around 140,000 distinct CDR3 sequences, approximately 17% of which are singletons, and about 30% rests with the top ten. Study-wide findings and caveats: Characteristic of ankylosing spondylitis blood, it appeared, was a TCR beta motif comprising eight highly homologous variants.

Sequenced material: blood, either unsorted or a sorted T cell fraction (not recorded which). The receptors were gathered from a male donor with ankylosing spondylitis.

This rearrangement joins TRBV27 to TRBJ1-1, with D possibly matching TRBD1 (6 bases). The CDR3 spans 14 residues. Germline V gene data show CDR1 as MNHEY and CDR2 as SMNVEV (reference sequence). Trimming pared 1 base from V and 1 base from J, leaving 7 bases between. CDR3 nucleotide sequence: TGTGCCAGCAGTTTATTCAGGGGGAACACTGAAGCTTTCTTT. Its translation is CASSLFRGNTEAFF.

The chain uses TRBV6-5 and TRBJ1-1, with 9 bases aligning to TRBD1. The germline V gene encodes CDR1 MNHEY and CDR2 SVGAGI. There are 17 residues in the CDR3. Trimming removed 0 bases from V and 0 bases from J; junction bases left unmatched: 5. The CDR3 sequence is CASSYSGTGWMNTEAFF. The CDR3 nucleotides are TGTGCCAGCAGTTACTCGGGGACAGGGTGGATGAACACTGAAGCTTTCTTT.

The CDR3 spells CASSSLGSNSPLHF. The CDR3, as DNA: TGTGCCAGCAGCTCCTTAGGGTCGAATTCACCCCTCCACTTT. The V and J genes are TRBV7-3 and TRBJ1-6; D gene ambiguous. This CDR3 is built from 14 residues. V was pared by 4 bases and J by 7 bases, with 11 bases between. Germline V CDR1 and CDR2: SGHTA, FQGTGA.

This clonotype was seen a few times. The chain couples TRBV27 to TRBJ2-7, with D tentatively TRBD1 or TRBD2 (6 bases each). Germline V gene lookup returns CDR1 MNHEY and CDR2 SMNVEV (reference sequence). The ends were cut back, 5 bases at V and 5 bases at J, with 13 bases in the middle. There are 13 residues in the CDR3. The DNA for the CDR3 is TGTGCCAGCAGTACCCCCGGGGGCCACGAGCAGTACTTC. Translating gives CASSTPGGHEQYF.

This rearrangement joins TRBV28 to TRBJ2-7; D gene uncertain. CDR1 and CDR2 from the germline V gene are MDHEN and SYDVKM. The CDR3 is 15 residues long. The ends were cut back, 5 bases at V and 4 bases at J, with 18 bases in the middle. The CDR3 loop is CASSKPSSSFYEQYF. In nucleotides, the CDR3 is TGTGCCAGCAGTAAACCCTCCTCTTCGTTTTACGAGCAGTACTTC.

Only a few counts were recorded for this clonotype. CDR3 nucleotides: TGTGCCAGCAGCTTAAACCTCTCCGAGCAGTACTTC. As protein: CASSLNLSEQYF. This chain links TRBV11-2 with TRBJ2-7; no definite D call. The CDR3 totals 12 residues. The germline gives CDR1 SGHAT, CDR2 FQNNGV. Trimming removed 2 bases at V and 6 bases at J, with 8 bases between.

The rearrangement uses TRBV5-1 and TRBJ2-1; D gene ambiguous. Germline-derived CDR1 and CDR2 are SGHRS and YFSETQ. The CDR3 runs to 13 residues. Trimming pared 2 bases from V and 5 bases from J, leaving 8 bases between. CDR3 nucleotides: TGCGCCAGCAGCTTCCCCCCAAACAATGAGCAGTTCTTC. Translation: CASSFPPNNEQFF. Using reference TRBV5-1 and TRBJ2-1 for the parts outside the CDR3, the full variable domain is KAGVTQTPRYLIKTRGQQVTLSCSPISGHRSVSWYQQTPGQGLQFLFEYFSETQRNKGNFPGRFSGRQFSNSRSEMNVSTLELGDSALYLCASSFPPNNEQFFGPGTRLTVL.

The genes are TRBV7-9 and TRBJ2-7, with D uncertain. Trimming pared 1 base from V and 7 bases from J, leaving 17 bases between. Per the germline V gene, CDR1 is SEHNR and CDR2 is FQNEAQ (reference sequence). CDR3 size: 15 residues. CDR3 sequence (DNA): TGTGCCAGCAGCTTAGGATCCTGGGCATGGGGAGAGCAGTACTTC. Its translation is CASSLGSWAWGEQYF.

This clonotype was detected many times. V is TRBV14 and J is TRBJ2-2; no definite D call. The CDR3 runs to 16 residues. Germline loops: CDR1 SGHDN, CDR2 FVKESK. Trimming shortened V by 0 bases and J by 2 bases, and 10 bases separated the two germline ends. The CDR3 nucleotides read TGTGCCAGCAGCCAAGATCCGGGCTTCAACACCGGGGAGCTGTTTTTT. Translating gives CASSQDPGFNTGELFF.

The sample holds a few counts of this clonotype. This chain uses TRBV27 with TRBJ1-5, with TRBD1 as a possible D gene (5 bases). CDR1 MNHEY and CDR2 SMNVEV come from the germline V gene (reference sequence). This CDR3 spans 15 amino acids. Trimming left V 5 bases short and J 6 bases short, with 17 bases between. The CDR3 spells CASSALRSGGQPQHF. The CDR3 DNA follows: TGTGCCAGCAGTGCCTTGAGGTCTGGGGGTCAGCCCCAGCATTTT.

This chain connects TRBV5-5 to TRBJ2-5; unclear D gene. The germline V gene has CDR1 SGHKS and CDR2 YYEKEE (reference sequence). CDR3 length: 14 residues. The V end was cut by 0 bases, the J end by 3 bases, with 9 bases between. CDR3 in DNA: TGTGCCAGCAGCTTGGTTCCAGTCGAAGAGACCCAGTACTTC. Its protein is CASSLVPVEETQYF.

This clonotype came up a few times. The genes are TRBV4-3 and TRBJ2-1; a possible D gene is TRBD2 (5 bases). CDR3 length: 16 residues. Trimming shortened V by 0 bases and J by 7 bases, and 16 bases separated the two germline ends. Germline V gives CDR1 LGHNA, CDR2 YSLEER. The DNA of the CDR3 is TGCGCCAGCAGCCAAGATTCTGTAGTGGGAGAGAATGAGCAGTTCTTC. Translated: CASSQDSVVGENEQFF.

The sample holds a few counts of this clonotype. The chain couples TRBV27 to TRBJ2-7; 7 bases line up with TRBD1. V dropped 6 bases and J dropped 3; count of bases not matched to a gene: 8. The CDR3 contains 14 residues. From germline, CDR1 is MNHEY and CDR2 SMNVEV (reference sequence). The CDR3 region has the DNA TGTGCCAGCAGACCCGGGACAGCCGACTACGAGCAGTACTTC. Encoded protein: CASRPGTADYEQYF.

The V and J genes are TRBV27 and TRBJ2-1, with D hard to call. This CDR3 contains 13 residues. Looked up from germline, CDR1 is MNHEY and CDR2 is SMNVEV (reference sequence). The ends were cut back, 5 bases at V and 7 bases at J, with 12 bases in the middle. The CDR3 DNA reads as TGTGCCAGCAGTCCCACCCCGGTGAATGAGCAGTTCTTC. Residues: CASSPTPVNEQFF.

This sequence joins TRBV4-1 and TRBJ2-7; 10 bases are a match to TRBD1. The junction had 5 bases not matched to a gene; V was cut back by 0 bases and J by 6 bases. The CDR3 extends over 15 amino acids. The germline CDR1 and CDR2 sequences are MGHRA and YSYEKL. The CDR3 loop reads CASSQESGTGVEQYF. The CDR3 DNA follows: TGCGCCAGCAGCCAAGAGTCCGGGACAGGGGTCGAGCAGTACTTC.

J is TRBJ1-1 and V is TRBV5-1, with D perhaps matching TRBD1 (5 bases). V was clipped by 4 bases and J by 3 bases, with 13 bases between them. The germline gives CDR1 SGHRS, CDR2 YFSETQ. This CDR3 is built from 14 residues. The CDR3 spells CASSRGDEDTEAFF. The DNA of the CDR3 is TGCGCCAGCAGCCGAGGGGACGAGGACACTGAAGCTTTCTTT.

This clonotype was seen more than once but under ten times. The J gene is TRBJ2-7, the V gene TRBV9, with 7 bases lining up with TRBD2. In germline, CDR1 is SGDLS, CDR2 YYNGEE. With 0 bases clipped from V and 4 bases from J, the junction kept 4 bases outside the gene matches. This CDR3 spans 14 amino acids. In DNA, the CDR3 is TGTGCCAGCAGCGTAGGCGGGAGTAATTACGAGCAGTACTTC. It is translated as CASSVGGSNYEQYF.